This record looks at one T cell receptor beta chain sequence and its context. Unique molecular identifiers tagged the TCRbeta library. TCRdb itself ran the PCR reads through MiXCR, one entry per CDR3 protein. The sample has about 460,000 distinct CDR3 sequences, around 13% seen once. This CDR3 spans 14 amino acids. The J segment lost 1 base and the V segment lost 11 bases, leaving 6 bases of the junction unmatched. CDR1 and CDR2 (germline): MNHNS, SASEGT. This sample is drawn from a study of T-cell reconstitution after alpha-beta-depleted transplantation in children. This chain joins TRBV6-1 and TRBJ2-2, with 8 bases aligning to TRBD1. The sequenced sample was PBMCs from the stem cell graft donor, obtained from the stem cell graft. The TCR was taken from a human donor who donated a stem cell graft to a child with combined immunodeficiency. The CDR3 nucleotides are TGTGCCGGCCAGACAGGGGAGAACACCGGGGAGCTGTTTTTT. It specifies CAGQTGENTGELFF.